A single sample gave rise to the 27 T cell receptor beta chains below, sequenced in a study of blood T cell repertoires in COVID-19. Using immunoSEQ multiplex PCR, the repertoire was profiled, and TCRdb retains in-frame clones only, with some absent. The sample records more than 95,000 clones, roughly 80% being singletons. Sequencing was carried out using peripheral blood. The receptors derive from an older woman with acute or convalescent COVID-19.

This clone was counted between two and nine times. The chain uses TRBV5-1 and TRBJ2-2, with TRBD2 as a possible D gene (6 bases). Germline CDR1 is SGHRS and CDR2 is YFSETQ. V gave up 1 base and J gave up 0 bases, with 10 bases separating them. The CDR3 has 16 residues. The CDR3 protein is CASSLWGDPNTGELFF. The CDR3 DNA sequence: TGCGCCAGCAGCTTGTGGGGGGACCCGAACACCGGGGAGCTGTTTTTT.

The rearrangement joins TRBV30 to TRBJ1-1; TRBD1 is a possible D gene (6 bases). The V end lost 1 base, the J end lost 1 base, and 10 bases lay between the germline ends. CDR1 GTSNPN and CDR2 SVGIG come from the germline V gene (reference sequence). The length of the CDR3 is 14 residues. CDR3 protein: CAWSGPTGNTEAFF. The CDR3 DNA reads as TGTGCCTGGAGTGGCCCGACAGGGAACACTGAAGCTTTCTTT.

This clone has a single count. In the same sample, other DNA sequences code for this CDR3. The genes are TRBV2 and TRBJ1-2; TRBD1 matches 7 bases. J was trimmed by 0 bases and V by 2 bases; bases with no gene match: 0. The CDR3 consists of 14 residues. The germline gives CDR1 SNHLY, CDR2 FYNNEI. The DNA of the CDR3 is TGTGCCAGCAGTGAAAGGGGGCCTAACTATGGCTACACCTTC. Protein sequence: CASSERGPNYGYTF. Together with reference TRBV2 and TRBJ1-2, the CDR3 gives the full variable domain: EPEVTQTPSHQVTQMGQEVILRCVPISNHLYFYWYRQILGQKVEFLVSFYNNEISEKSEIFDDQFSVERPDGSNFTLKIRSTKLEDSAMYFCASSERGPNYGYTFGSGTRLTVV.

The V and J genes are TRBV9 and TRBJ1-6, with 10 bases identical to TRBD1. The V gene's germline CDR1 is SGDLS and CDR2 YYNGEE. V lost 3 bases to trimming and J lost 10 bases; unmatched junction nucleotides: 10. This CDR3 spans 16 amino acids. CDR3 amino acids: CASSASRGTGVSPLHF. Written as DNA, the CDR3 is TGTGCCAGCAGCGCGAGCCGCGGGACAGGGGTATCACCCCTCCACTTT.

The chain links TRBV7-9 to TRBJ1-6, with TRBD1 identical over 10 bases. Trimming at V came to 10 bases and at J to 7 bases, leaving 7 bases not matched to a gene. Germline V gene sequence: CDR1 SEHNR, CDR2 FQNEAQ (reference sequence). The CDR3 covers 14 residues. DNA of the CDR3: TGTGCCACCTCGCCGGGACAGGGGAATTCACCCCTCCACTTT. This sequence encodes CATSPGQGNSPLHF.

V usage is TRBV30 and J usage is TRBJ1-5; the D gene is possibly TRBD1 (6 bases). V gave up 5 bases and J gave up 2 bases, with 16 bases separating them. This CDR3 has 15 amino acids. Germline V gives CDR1 GTSNPN, CDR2 SVGIG (reference sequence). CDR3 nucleotide sequence: TGTGCCTGGGGATTGAAAGGGGGGGGCAATCAGCCCCAGCATTTT. This gives the protein CAWGLKGGGNQPQHF.

The chain joins TRBV2 to TRBJ1-1; 10 nucleotides agree with TRBD1. CDR1 is SNHLY and CDR2 is FYNNEI in the germline V gene. The CDR3 is made up of 11 amino acids. After removal of 6 bases from V and 11 bases from J, the junction contained 3 bases not matched to a gene. The CDR3, as DNA: TGTGCCAGCAGAGACAGGGGGCAGGCTTTCTTT. It codes for CASRDRGQAFF.

The chain has TRBV5-1 and TRBJ1-1, with TRBD1 as a possible D gene (5 bases). Deletions cut 0 bases from V and 6 bases from J, with 12 bases between. Germline lookup yields CDR1 SGHRS and CDR2 YFSETQ. The CDR3 extends over 14 amino acids. In nucleotides, the CDR3 is TGCGCCAGCAGCTTGGTAGTCAGGGATGCTGAAGCTTTCTTT. Protein product: CASSLVVRDAEAFF. Filled out from reference TRBV5-1 and TRBJ1-1, the complete variable domain reads KAGVTQTPRYLIKTRGQQVTLSCSPISGHRSVSWYQQTPGQGLQFLFEYFSETQRNKGNFPGRFSGRQFSNSRSEMNVSTLELGDSALYLCASSLVVRDAEAFFGQGTRLTVV.

The CDR3 loop reads CASSDGQGDTEAFF. In nucleotides, the CDR3 is TGTGCCAGCAGTGATGGACAGGGGGACACTGAAGCTTTCTTT. J is TRBJ1-1 and V is TRBV2, with 10 positions matching TRBD1. With V trimmed by 3 bases and J by 3 bases, 1 base remained unmatched. The CDR3 spans 14 residues. Germline loops: CDR1 SNHLY, CDR2 FYNNEI.

This clone showed up just a few times. This rearrangement joins TRBV5-1 to TRBJ1-1, with D possibly matching TRBD1 (5 bases). V was cut by 2 bases and J by 0 bases, with 23 bases left in between. The CDR3 loop spans 19 amino acids. Per the germline V gene, CDR1 is SGHRS and CDR2 is YFSETQ. The CDR3 protein is CASSFFGLKPGELNTEAFF. As DNA, the CDR3 is TGCGCCAGCAGCTTTTTTGGCCTTAAACCGGGGGAGTTGAACACTGAAGCTTTCTTT.

The chain links TRBV7-8 to TRBJ2-2, with 8 bases lining up with TRBD1. The germline V gene has CDR1 SGHVS and CDR2 FQNEAQ. With V trimmed by 0 bases and J by 6 bases, 9 bases remained unmatched. The CDR3 consists of 17 residues. CDR3 DNA: TGTGCCAGCAGCTTAGCCCCAGGGGGCGATGTTGCCGGGGAGCTGTTTTTT. Translated: CASSLAPGGDVAGELFF.

This chain connects TRBV11-2 to TRBJ2-2, with D hard to call. The CDR3 has 13 amino acids. V lost 1 base and J 6 bases, leaving 6 bases between the germline ends. Germline V gene sequence: CDR1 SGHAT, CDR2 FQNNGV. The CDR3 DNA sequence: TGTGCCAGCAGCTTAGCCCTCGCCGGGGAGCTGTTTTTT. This sequence encodes CASSLALAGELFF.

This chain joins TRBV7-6 and TRBJ1-1, with D maybe TRBD1 (5 bases). This CDR3 has 13 amino acids. From germline, CDR1 is SGHVS and CDR2 FNYEAQ. V dropped 5 bases and J dropped 4 bases, with 11 bases sitting between them. The DNA of the CDR3 is TGTGCCAGCAGCCCGGGGAGGGGCACTGAAGCTTTCTTT. As protein: CASSPGRGTEAFF. The entire variable domain, with the rest obtained from reference TRBV7-6 and TRBJ1-1, is as follows: GAGVSQSPRYKVTKRGQDVALRCDPISGHVSLYWYRQALGQGPEFLTYFNYEAQQDKSGLPNDRFSAERPEGSISTLTIQRTEQRDSAMYRCASSPGRGTEAFFGQGTRLTVV.

This clone occurred once. The chain links TRBV5-5 to TRBJ1-3; 8 bases line up with TRBD1. Germline CDR1 and CDR2: SGHKS and YYEKEE (reference sequence). Trimming took 3 bases from V and 0 from J; bases not matched to a gene: 5. The CDR3 totals 16 residues. This CDR3 is CASSSGGTGSGNTIYF. The CDR3 nucleotides read TGTGCCAGCAGCTCGGGCGGGACAGGCTCTGGAAACACCATATATTTT.

This clone was seen a handful of times. V usage is TRBV4-2 and J usage is TRBJ1-1; D possibly corresponds to TRBD1 (5 bases). This CDR3 has 15 amino acids. CDR1 is LGHNA, CDR2 YNFKEQ, per germline. The ends were cut back, 0 bases at V and 7 bases at J, with 15 bases in the middle. This chain's CDR3 is CASSQDGREGNEAFF. In nucleotides, the CDR3 is TGTGCCAGCAGCCAAGATGGGAGGGAGGGGAATGAAGCTTTCTTT.

V usage is TRBV9 and J usage is TRBJ2-3; D may be TRBD2 (6 bases). V lost 5 bases and J 0 bases, leaving 13 bases between the germline ends. The CDR3 contains 15 residues. The germline gives CDR1 SGDLS, CDR2 YYNGEE. This CDR3 reads CASSLADVSTDTQYF. The CDR3 DNA is TGTGCCAGCAGTTTAGCGGACGTCAGCACAGATACGCAGTATTTT.

This chain links TRBV7-9 with TRBJ2-7; 8 bases agree with TRBD2. Germline-derived CDR1 and CDR2 are SEHNR and FQNEAQ (reference sequence). This CDR3 contains 16 residues. V shed 5 bases, J shed 2 bases, and the junction held 11 bases outside the gene matches. CDR3 nucleotide sequence: TGTGCCAGCAGCCCCCCTGGGCTAGCGGGCGCCTACGAGCAGTACTTC. Its translation is CASSPPGLAGAYEQYF. The full variable domain, rest sourced from reference TRBV7-9 and TRBJ2-7, is DTGVSQNPRHKITKRGQNVTFRCDPISEHNRLYWYRQTLGQGPEFLTYFQNEAQLEKSRLLSDRFSAERPKGSFSTLEIQRTEQGDSAMYLCASSPPGLAGAYEQYFGPGTRLTVT.

CDR3 bases: TGCGCCAGCAGCCGGGGGGTAGCAGAGACCCAGTACTTC. As protein: CASSRGVAETQYF. This sequence joins TRBV5-1 and TRBJ2-5, with 7 positions matching TRBD2. The V and J ends lost 4 bases and 4 bases, in that order; junction bases with no gene match: 4. Germline V gives CDR1 SGHRS, CDR2 YFSETQ. This CDR3 has 13 residues.

The chain employs TRBV19 and TRBJ1-2, with TRBD1 matching over 7 bases. Germline V gene data show CDR1 as LNHDA and CDR2 as SQIVND (reference sequence). V was pared by 0 bases and J by 8 bases, with 6 bases of the junction left unmatched. CDR3 size: 14 residues. The CDR3: CASSIEGQFRGYTF. In DNA, the CDR3 is TGTGCCAGTAGTATAGAGGGACAGTTTCGCGGCTACACCTTC.

The chain couples TRBV18 to TRBJ2-7; no definite D call. CDR3 length: 14 amino acids. Looked up from germline, CDR1 is KGHSH and CDR2 is LQKENI. V was clipped by 3 bases and J by 1 base, with 10 bases between them. The CDR3 loop reads CASSPFTLSYEQYF. The CDR3 DNA reads as TGTGCCAGCTCACCGTTTACTCTGTCCTACGAGCAGTACTTC.

The CDR3 DNA is TGTGCCAGCAGTTTAGGACAGTTCGACACAGATACGCAGTATTTT. Its translation is CASSLGQFDTDTQYF. The V gene is TRBV27, the J gene TRBJ2-3; tentative D call: TRBD1 (6 bases). Germline V CDR1 and CDR2: MNHEY, SMNVEV (reference sequence). Between the trimmed V and J ends, which lost 2 bases and 2 bases, there was a span of 11 bases. The CDR3 is 15 amino acids.

The chain combines TRBV7-2 with TRBJ1-3; 8 nucleotides match TRBD1. After removal of 5 bases from V and 0 bases from J, the junction contained 9 bases not matched to a gene. The germline gives CDR1 SGHTA, CDR2 FQGNSA. The CDR3 is 17 amino acids. The CDR3 sequence is CASSTRTGPLSGNTIYF. Here the CDR3 DNA reads TGTGCCAGCAGCACCCGGACAGGGCCCCTCTCTGGAAACACCATATATTTT.

V is TRBV28 and J is TRBJ2-7; 9 nucleotides align to TRBD1. The trim removed 3 bases at V and 0 bases at J, leaving 9 bases unmatched. The CDR3 covers 17 residues. Germline CDR1 and CDR2: MDHEN and SYDVKM. The CDR3 coding sequence is TGTGCCAGCAGTTTGTTCACAGGGGGCGCGACCTCCTACGAGCAGTACTTC. Amino acid sequence: CASSLFTGGATSYEQYF.

The genes are TRBV28 and TRBJ2-7; 11 nucleotides align to TRBD2. The CDR3 covers 16 residues. The germline CDR1 and CDR2 sequences are MDHEN and SYDVKM. Germline trimming cut 1 base from V and 4 bases from J; bases unmatched to any gene: 6. Here the CDR3 DNA reads TGTGCCAGCAGTTTATTACTAGCGGGAGAACGGTACGAGCAGTACTTC. It translates to CASSLLLAGERYEQYF.

This rearrangement joins TRBV28 to TRBJ1-1; D gene uncertain. V was trimmed by 3 bases and J by 5 bases, leaving 7 bases between them. Looked up from germline, CDR1 is MDHEN and CDR2 is SYDVKM. CDR3 length: 12 amino acids. The CDR3 DNA is TGTGCCAGCAGTTTTACTTGGACTGAAGCTTTCTTT. This translates into CASSFTWTEAFF.

This clone was seen more than once but under ten times. The chain uses TRBV20-1 and TRBJ1-2; D call uncertain. Trimming removed 3 bases at V and 2 bases at J, with 10 bases between. CDR3 length: 13 amino acids. CDR1 and CDR2 (germline): DFQATT, SNEGSKA (reference sequence). The CDR3 coding sequence is TGCAGTGCTAGTCCCGACGGGAACTATGGCTACACCTTC. Amino acids: CSASPDGNYGYTF.

This clone was seen once. The chain combines TRBV9 with TRBJ2-2, with 9 bases fitting TRBD2. The CDR3 has 17 residues. The V and J ends lost 0 bases and 7 bases, in that order; junction bases with no gene match: 10. The V gene's germline CDR1 is SGDLS and CDR2 YYNGEE. The CDR3 DNA follows: TGTGCCAGCAGCGTAGGACAGACGCGGGGGGGCAGCGGGGAGCTGTTTTTT. Protein product: CASSVGQTRGGSGELFF.